This TCR beta chain derives from a study of T cell changes during pregnancy in multiple sclerosis. Method: immunoSEQ multiplex PCR; TCRdb's copy keeps in-frame clones and lacks some. The table shows 90,000 to 100,000 clones, with approximately 92% occurring only once. Trimming cost V 6 bases and J 7 bases; bases outside gene matches: 10. The CDR3 runs to 15 residues. Germline lookup yields CDR1 LNHDA and CDR2 SQIVND (reference sequence). The rearrangement joins TRBV19 to TRBJ2-1, with 9 bases that match TRBD2. The material sequenced was peripheral blood, taken in the first trimester of pregnancy. This receptor was obtained from a female donor with multiple sclerosis, enrolled in a pregnancy study. This chain's CDR3 is CASRAIAGDKNEQFF. The CDR3 coding sequence is TGTGCCAGTAGAGCCATAGCGGGAGACAAGAATGAGCAGTTCTTC. Drawing the rest from reference TRBV19 and TRBJ2-1, the complete variable domain is DGGITQSPKYLFRKEGQNVTLSCEQNLNHDAMYWYRQDPGQGLRLIYYSQIVNDFQKGDIAEGYSVSREKKESFPLTVTSAQKNPTAFYLCASRAIAGDKNEQFFGPGTRLTVL.